This T cell receptor beta chain is drawn from a study of PD-L1 blockade in urothelial cancer. The CDR3 covers 15 residues. Per germline, CDR1 MDHEN and CDR2 SYDVKM. V was clipped by 4 bases and J by 0 bases, with 9 bases between them. Regarding time point: peripheral blood 6 weeks after treatment start. Between 1 and 8 samples, pretreatment and on-treatment, were given by each patient. Clones were read by immunoSEQ multiplex PCR, and TCRdb kept only the in-frame ones, dropping some. The sample has about 120,000 clones; roughly 91% are singletons. The V and J genes are TRBV28 and TRBJ1-4; D is unresolved. The sample here was PBMCs, taken around atezolizumab (anti-PD-L1) treatment. This TCR derives from a man in his 60s with urothelial cancer. This CDR3 reads CASSSRVSTNEKLFF. Here the CDR3 DNA reads TGTGCCAGCAGTTCCCGGGTCTCAACTAATGAAAAACTGTTTTTT. The variable domain in full, with the rest retrieved from reference TRBV28 and TRBJ1-4, is DVKVTQSSRYLVKRTGEKVFLECVQDMDHENMFWYRQDPGLGLRLIYFSYDVKMKEKGDIPEGYSVSREKKERFSLILESASTNQTSMYLCASSSRVSTNEKLFFGSGTQLSVL.